The 19 T cell receptor beta chains given below trace back to one sample, sequenced in a study of Ad26.COV2.S vaccination and SARS-CoV-2 variants (dated by TCRdb to the early 2020s). Library construction relied on the immunoSEQ multiplex PCR assay. Entries here come from immuneACCESS through TCRdb and include only in-frame sequences with V and J called. Some clones fail to appear in such tables; in the studies checked, an unresolved V gene covers under half of the shortfall, and the cause of the remainder is unknown. The sample table lists roughly 700,000 clones, about 89% of them with a count of one. Of the sample, about 1.5% is held by the ten largest clones. The treatment or condition label corresponds to: about 20 received Ad26.COV2.S at low or high dose, single or two shots; roughly 5 received placebo; per-sample allocation not given. For vaccine and placebo recipients, repertoires were sequenced using samples collected on day 63 after the first injection.

The sample consisted of peripheral blood, taken in a trial of Ad26.COV2.S vaccine versus placebo. These receptors all stem from a person aged 18 to 65 who received the Ad26.COV2.S COVID-19 vaccine or a placebo.

The V call is TRBV27, the J call TRBJ2-2; D might be TRBD1 (6 bases). This CDR3 has 13 residues. V gave up 4 bases and J gave up 9 bases, with 12 bases separating them. Germline CDR1 and CDR2: MNHEY and SMNVEV (reference sequence). The chain's CDR3 is CASSSGTSRELFF. CDR3 nucleotide sequence: TGTGCCAGCAGTTCAGGGACATCCCGGGAGCTGTTTTTT.

CDR3 DNA sequence: TGTGCCAGCAGCTTGGGCGGGATCCCAGATACGCAGTATTTT. Encoded protein: CASSLGGIPDTQYF. The rearrangement links TRBV5-6 to TRBJ2-3, with D maybe TRBD2 (6 bases). The V gene lost 0 bases and the J gene lost 4 bases, with 9 bases spanning the gap. Per the germline V gene, CDR1 is SGHDT and CDR2 is YYEEEE. CDR3 length equals 14 residues.

This chain connects TRBV24-1 to TRBJ2-5; 8 bases align to TRBD2. Germline assignment: CDR1 KGHDR and CDR2 SFDVKD. The V gene end was trimmed by 1 base and the J gene end by 5 bases; junction bases not matched to a gene: 11. CDR3 length: 17 residues. CDR3 DNA: TGTGCCACCAGTGATTTCCCTACTAGCGGAGGGGGGGAGACCCAGTACTTC. This codes for CATSDFPTSGGGETQYF.

The chain has TRBV3-1 (or the pseudogene TRBV3-2) and TRBJ1-1; the D is unclear. CDR3 length equals 13 residues. CDR1 LGHDT and CDR2 YNNKEL come from the germline V gene (reference sequence). Trimming took 2 bases from V and 11 from J, leaving 15 bases between them. DNA of the CDR3: TGTGCCAGCAGCCAACTGGGGTCCAGGACTGCTTTCTTT. It specifies CASSQLGSRTAFF.

Comment on this clone: Other DNA sequences in this sample translate to the same CDR3. The chain recombines TRBV30 with TRBJ2-7; maybe TRBD1 (5 bases). CDR1 and CDR2 from the germline V gene are GTSNPN and SVGIG (reference sequence). V was pared by 2 bases and J by 3 bases, with 8 bases between. The CDR3 totals 12 residues. CDR3 in amino acids: CAWSPDSYEQYF. The CDR3 DNA follows: TGTGCCTGGAGTCCAGACAGCTACGAGCAGTACTTC.

CDR3 amino acids: CASSLPGNFQETQYF. CDR3 DNA sequence: TGCGCCAGCAGCCTCCCAGGGAATTTCCAAGAGACCCAGTACTTC. The chain has TRBV5-1 and TRBJ2-5; D might be TRBD1 (5 bases). Germline CDR1 and CDR2: SGHRS and YFSETQ. With 4 bases removed from V and 1 base from J, the gap between germline ends came to 14 bases. The CDR3 has 15 residues. The full variable domain, in which reference TRBV5-1 and TRBJ2-5 provide the parts outside the CDR3, is KAGVTQTPRYLIKTRGQQVTLSCSPISGHRSVSWYQQTPGQGLQFLFEYFSETQRNKGNFPGRFSGRQFSNSRSEMNVSTLELGDSALYLCASSLPGNFQETQYFGPGTRLLVL.

V gene TRBV6-2 or TRBV6-3 combines with J gene TRBJ2-3; 14 bases agree with TRBD2. Germline assignment: CDR1 MNHEY and CDR2 SVGEGT. This CDR3 comprises 16 residues. Trimming took 5 bases from V and 4 from J; bases not matched to a gene: 5. DNA of the CDR3: TGTGCCAGCAGTCCGGGACTAGCGGGAGCGGCAGATACGCAGTATTTT. Its translation: CASSPGLAGAADTQYF.

The CDR3 sequence: CATSDPGSPQETQYF. The DNA of the CDR3 is TGTGCCACCAGTGATCCAGGTAGTCCGCAAGAGACCCAGTACTTC. The chain has TRBV24-1 and TRBJ2-5; D gene uncertain. The CDR3 contains 15 residues. The germline V and J ends were trimmed by 3 bases and 2 bases, with 12 bases remaining between them. CDR1 and CDR2 from the germline V gene are KGHDR and SFDVKD.

The rearrangement uses TRBV30 and TRBJ1-3, with 7 bases aligning to TRBD1. CDR3 length: 17 amino acids. The V gene's germline CDR1 is GTSNPN and CDR2 SVGIG (reference sequence). Trimming at V came to 3 bases and at J to 1 base, leaving 12 bases not matched to a gene. CDR3 sequence (DNA): TGTGCCTGGAGCAGGGGGGCTACGCCGGGATCTGGAAACACCATATATTTT. It is translated as CAWSRGATPGSGNTIYF.

The J gene is TRBJ2-1, the V gene TRBV9, with 10 bases that match TRBD2. The CDR3 covers 16 residues. Germline lookup yields CDR1 SGDLS and CDR2 YYNGEE. Germline trimming cut 2 bases from V and 9 bases from J; bases unmatched to any gene: 11. The CDR3 protein is CASSVGEREGPSEQFF. The CDR3 bases are TGTGCCAGCAGCGTGGGAGAGCGGGAGGGCCCCAGTGAGCAGTTCTTC.

The chain combines TRBV3-1 (or the pseudogene TRBV3-2) with TRBJ1-6; the D gene is possibly TRBD1 (6 bases). The CDR3 is 14 amino acids. V lost 3 bases, J lost 7 bases, and 10 bases lay in between. Per the germline V gene, CDR1 is LGHDT and CDR2 is YNNKEL (reference sequence). For the CDR3, the DNA is TGTGCCAGCAGCCAGGGGGCACCCAATTCACCCCTCCACTTT. Amino acid sequence: CASSQGAPNSPLHF.

The rearrangement joins TRBV3-1 (or the pseudogene TRBV3-2) to TRBJ2-6; 7 bases align to TRBD1. The J segment lost 0 bases and the V segment lost 8 bases, leaving 13 bases of the junction unmatched. Germline V CDR1 and CDR2: LGHDT, YNNKEL (reference sequence). The CDR3 spans 18 residues. The CDR3 nucleotides are TGTGCCAGCCGAAACCGGGACAGCTACTACTCTGGGGCCAACGTCCTGACTTTC. Encoded protein: CASRNRDSYYSGANVLTF.

The V and J genes are TRBV6-5 and TRBJ1-5; 10 bases align to TRBD1. V was clipped by 8 bases and J by 6 bases; unmatched bases: 10. Germline V lookup: CDR1 MNHEY, CDR2 SVGAGI. The CDR3 is made up of 15 amino acids. The CDR3, as DNA: TGTGCCAGCCATATTAGACAGGGGGCCGTTCAGCCCCAGCATTTT. The encoded protein is CASHIRQGAVQPQHF.

J is TRBJ2-5 and V is TRBV18; maybe TRBD2 (6 bases). The germline V gene encodes CDR1 KGHSH and CDR2 LQKENI. Trimming pared 3 bases from V and 3 bases from J, leaving 11 bases between. The CDR3 extends over 14 amino acids. The CDR3 DNA reads as TGTGCCAGCTCACCGGACTCGGGAGAAGAGACCCAGTACTTC. As protein: CASSPDSGEETQYF.

The chain's CDR3 is CATSDQGREQYF. The CDR3 nucleotides read TGTGCCACCAGTGATCAGGGGCGCGAGCAGTACTTC. The chain links TRBV24-1 to TRBJ2-7; D is possibly TRBD1 (6 bases). The germline V and J ends were trimmed by 3 bases and 6 bases, with 8 bases remaining between them. The CDR3 extends over 12 amino acids. Germline V gives CDR1 KGHDR, CDR2 SFDVKD.

J is TRBJ2-1 and V is TRBV5-1, with 10 bases matching TRBD2. The CDR3 extends over 15 amino acids. Trimming cost V 4 bases and J 6 bases; bases outside gene matches: 7. CDR1 is SGHRS, CDR2 YFSETQ, per germline. The CDR3 here is CASSRLAGEGNEQFF. The CDR3 bases are TGCGCCAGCAGCCGGCTAGCGGGAGAGGGCAATGAGCAGTTCTTC.

The J gene is TRBJ2-2, the V gene TRBV5-1; TRBD2 agrees at 11 bases. In germline, CDR1 is SGHRS, CDR2 YFSETQ. CDR3 size: 15 residues. V dropped 7 bases and J dropped 0; count of bases not matched to a gene: 2. The CDR3 loop is CASQGLAANTGELFF. The DNA for the CDR3 is TGCGCCAGCCAGGGACTAGCGGCGAACACCGGGGAGCTGTTTTTT.

The rearrangement joins TRBV4-2 to TRBJ2-1; TRBD1 agrees at 8 bases. Unmatched junction bases numbered 5, after V lost 3 bases and J lost 7 bases. There are 14 residues in the CDR3. CDR1 is LGHNA, CDR2 YNFKEQ, per germline. This CDR3 reads CASSQGQERNEQFF. CDR3 nucleotide sequence: TGTGCCAGCAGCCAGGGACAGGAAAGGAATGAGCAGTTCTTC.

This rearrangement joins TRBV4-3 to TRBJ2-3; D ambiguous. CDR1 and CDR2 (germline): LGHNA, YSLEER. This CDR3 spans 15 amino acids. V was pared by 0 bases and J by 1 base, with 8 bases between. The CDR3 here is CASSQEGLRTDTQYF. CDR3 bases: TGCGCCAGCAGCCAAGAAGGGCTCCGCACAGATACGCAGTATTTT.